Reported below is one TCR beta chain. The data were produced by immunoSEQ multiplex PCR, yet TCRdb's version contains in-frame clones alone and is incomplete. The sample contains about 96,000 clones, 80% of which appear only once. The sort gate was single viable CD3+CD4+CD8-CD45RO+ cells for memory CD4+ T cells. This sample was taken from a study of memory CD4+ T cells and cytomegalovirus serostatus. The sample taken for sequencing was memory CD4+ T cells from blood. The TCR comes from an adult in good health and CMV-seropositive.

The CDR3 region has the DNA TGCGCCAGCAGCTTGTCGGGATCGCTCTACGAGCAGTACTTC. Protein: CASSLSGSLYEQYF. This chain links TRBV5-1 with TRBJ2-7; weak D call: TRBD2 (5 bases). This CDR3 region has 14 residues. V shed 1 base and J shed 3 bases, with 11 bases lying between them. The V gene's germline CDR1 is SGHRS and CDR2 YFSETQ. The whole variable domain, filled in from reference TRBV5-1 and TRBJ2-7, reads KAGVTQTPRYLIKTRGQQVTLSCSPISGHRSVSWYQQTPGQGLQFLFEYFSETQRNKGNFPGRFSGRQFSNSRSEMNVSTLELGDSALYLCASSLSGSLYEQYFGPGTRLTVT.